The 7 T cell receptor beta chains given below trace back to one sample, sequenced in a study of identical twins. TCRdb reprocessed the 5' RACE reads via MiXCR and lists one record per CDR3 protein. The table includes 400,000 to 550,000 distinct CDR3 sequences, less than 25% detected once. This sample also belongs to another study, concerning T cells expressing NK-cell markers.

Sequencing was performed on CD4+ T cells sorted from blood. The receptors were sampled from a woman between 18 and 30 years old in good health.

This clonotype was seen a handful of times. The CDR3 reads CASRPDRFRNTEAFF. CDR3 DNA: TGTGCCAGCAGACCCGACAGGTTCCGAAACACTGAAGCTTTCTTT. The chain uses TRBV6-1 and TRBJ1-1; maybe TRBD1 (6 bases). This CDR3 region has 15 residues. Germline lookup yields CDR1 MNHNS and CDR2 SASEGT. Between the trimmed V and J ends, which lost 6 bases and 2 bases, there was a span of 16 bases.

The chain carries TRBV25-1 and TRBJ2-2, with D perhaps being TRBD1 or TRBD2 (5 bases each). This CDR3 is built from 11 residues. From germline, CDR1 is MGHDK and CDR2 SYGVNS. The V end lost 9 bases, the J end lost 6 bases, and 8 bases lay between the germline ends. The CDR3 here is CARRGPGELFF. Here the CDR3 DNA reads TGTGCCAGAAGGGGACCCGGGGAGCTGTTTTTT.

The chain uses TRBV7-6 and TRBJ2-1; D is possibly TRBD1 (6 bases). Germline V gene data show CDR1 as SGHVS and CDR2 as FNYEAQ. CDR3 length: 16 residues. V was shortened by 0 bases and J by 6 bases, with 15 bases between the two germline ends. For the CDR3, the DNA is TGTGCCAGCAGCTTAGCGCGCAGGGGTGCCACCAATGAGCAGTTCTTC. It yields the protein CASSLARRGATNEQFF.

The chain employs TRBV6-6 and TRBJ1-2; no definite D call. Germline CDR1 MNHNY, CDR2 SVGAGI (reference sequence). The CDR3 extends over 12 amino acids. V lost 2 bases to trimming and J lost 8 bases, with 9 bases between them. The CDR3 reads CASSYQDEGYTF. CDR3 nucleotides: TGTGCCAGCAGTTACCAAGACGAGGGCTACACCTTC.

The V call is TRBV20-1, the J call TRBJ2-1; D unclear. V lost 0 bases to trimming and J lost 6 bases, with 9 bases between them. CDR3 length: 13 residues. In germline, CDR1 is DFQATT, CDR2 SNEGSKA (reference sequence). CDR3 sequence (DNA): TGCAGTGCTAGAGATGCCAGGAGCAATGAGCAGTTCTTC. Protein sequence: CSARDARSNEQFF.

The J gene is TRBJ1-4, the V gene TRBV12-3 or TRBV12-4; tentatively, D is TRBD1 (6 bases). The V and J ends lost 5 bases and 0 bases respectively, with 13 bases between them. CDR3 length: 16 amino acids. CDR3 sequence reads: CASSGRQASTNEKLFF. DNA of the CDR3: TGTGCCAGCAGTGGACGACAGGCTTCAACTAATGAAAAACTGTTTTTT.

This clonotype occurred a few times. The rearrangement uses TRBV2 and TRBJ1-5; perhaps TRBD1 as D (6 bases). This CDR3 contains 14 residues. Germline-derived CDR1 and CDR2 are SNHLY and FYNNEI. V lost 2 bases to trimming and J lost 7 bases, with 12 bases between them. The CDR3 DNA reads TGTGCCAGCAGTGAAATGGGACAATGGCAGCCCCAGCATTTT. Encoded protein: CASSEMGQWQPQHF.